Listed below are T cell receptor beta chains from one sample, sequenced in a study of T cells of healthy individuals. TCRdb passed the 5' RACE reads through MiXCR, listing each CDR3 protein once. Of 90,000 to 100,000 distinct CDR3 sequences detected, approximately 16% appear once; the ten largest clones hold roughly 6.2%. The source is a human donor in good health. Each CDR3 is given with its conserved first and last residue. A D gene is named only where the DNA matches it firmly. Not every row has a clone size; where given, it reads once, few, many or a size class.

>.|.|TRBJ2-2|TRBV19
CASKGTSNTGELFF
TGTGCCAGTAAGGGGACATCGAACACCGGGGAGCTGTTTTTT
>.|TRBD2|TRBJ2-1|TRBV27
CASTITSGAYNEQFF
TGTGCCAGCACCATAACTAGCGGGGCCTACAATGAGCAGTTCTTC
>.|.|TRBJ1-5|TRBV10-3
CAISESLDQPQHF
TGTGCCATCAGTGAGTCGCTAGATCAGCCCCAGCATTTT
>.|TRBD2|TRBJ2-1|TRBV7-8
CASSSEVASGGIFVYDEQFF
TGTGCCAGCAGCTCTGAAGTTGCTAGCGGGGGTATTTTTGTTTATGATGAGCAGTTCTTC
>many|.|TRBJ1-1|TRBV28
CASSFAGMNTEAFF
TGTGCCAGCAGTTTTGCAGGGATGAACACTGAAGCTTTCTTT
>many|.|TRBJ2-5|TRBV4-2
CASSQVPGQFETQYF
TGTGCCAGCAGCCAAGTTCCAGGGCAGTTCGAGACCCAGTACTTC
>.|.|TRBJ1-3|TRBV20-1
CSAGRGGNTIYF
TGCAGTGCAGGGAGAGGTGGAAACACCATATATTTT
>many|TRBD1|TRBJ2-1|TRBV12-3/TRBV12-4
CASSSGTGSYNEQFF
TGTGCCAGCAGCTCCGGGACAGGGTCGTACAATGAGCAGTTCTTC
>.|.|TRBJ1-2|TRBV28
CASSHPSGYTF
TGTGCCAGCAGCCACCCTTCAGGCTACACCTTC
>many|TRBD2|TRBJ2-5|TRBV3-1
CASSQGGGSGTQYF
TGTGCCAGCAGCCAAGGGGGGGGGTCTGGGACCCAGTACTTC
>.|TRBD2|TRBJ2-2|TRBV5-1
CASSLGRGETGELFF
TGCGCCAGCAGCTTAGGGAGGGGCGAGACCGGGGAGCTGTTTTTT
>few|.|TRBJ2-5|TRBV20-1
CSARDRLRGYQETQYF
TGCAGTGCTAGAGATCGGCTGAGAGGCTACCAAGAGACCCAGTACTTC
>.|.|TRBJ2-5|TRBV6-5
CASTSMGEETQYF
TGTGCCAGCACCTCCATGGGGGAAGAGACCCAGTACTTC
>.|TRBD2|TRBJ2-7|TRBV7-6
CASSLGEGEQYF
TGTGCCAGCAGCTTAGGGGAGGGAGAGCAGTACTTC
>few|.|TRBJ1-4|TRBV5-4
CASSFGGEEKLFF
TGTGCCAGCAGCTTCGGAGGCGAGGAAAAACTGTTTTTT
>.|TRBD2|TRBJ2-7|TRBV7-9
CASSHGGTRPTYEQYF
TGTGCCAGCAGCCACGGGGGGACTCGACCCACCTACGAGCAGTACTTC
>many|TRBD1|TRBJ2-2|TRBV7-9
CASSSVRDRNTGELFF
TGTGCCAGCAGCTCCGTCCGGGACAGAAACACCGGGGAGCTGTTTTTT
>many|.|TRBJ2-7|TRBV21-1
CASSSFTGESCEQYF
TGTGCCAGCAGCAGCTTTACAGGGGAGTCGTGCGAGCAGTACTTC
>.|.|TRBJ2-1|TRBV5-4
CASSLAVYNEQFF
TGTGCCAGCAGCTTGGCGGTCTACAATGAGCAGTTCTTC
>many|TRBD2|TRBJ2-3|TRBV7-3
CASSLIAGGTDTQYF
TGTGCCAGCAGCTTAATAGCGGGAGGCACAGATACGCAGTATTTT
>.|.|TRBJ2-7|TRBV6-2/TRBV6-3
CASSTLDRSEQYF
TGTGCCAGCAGCACCCTGGACCGAAGCGAGCAGTACTTC
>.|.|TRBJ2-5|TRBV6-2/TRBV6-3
CASREGVQETQYF
TGTGCCAGCAGAGAGGGGGTCCAAGAGACCCAGTACTTC
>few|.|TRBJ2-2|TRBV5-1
CASRGPSDTGELFF
TGCGCCAGCCGGGGGCCGTCGGACACCGGGGAGCTGTTTTTT
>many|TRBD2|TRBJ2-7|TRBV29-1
CSVEERSAGGPYEQYF
TGCAGCGTTGAAGAGAGGTCCGCGGGAGGGCCTTACGAGCAGTACTTC
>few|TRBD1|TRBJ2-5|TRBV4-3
CASSSSRTGGETQYF
TGCGCCAGCAGCTCTTCACGGACAGGGGGAGAGACCCAGTACTTC
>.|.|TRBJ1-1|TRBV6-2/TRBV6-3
CASSSGRVTEAFF
TGTGCCAGCAGTTCAGGCAGGGTCACTGAAGCTTTCTTT
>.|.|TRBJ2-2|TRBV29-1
CSVVGNLNTGELFF
TGCAGCGTTGTGGGGAACCTGAACACCGGGGAGCTGTTTTTT
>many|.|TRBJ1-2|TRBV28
CASSFRGNYGYTF
TGTGCCAGCAGTTTCAGAGGGAACTATGGCTACACCTTC
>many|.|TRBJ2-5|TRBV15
CATSRDARYQETQYF
TGTGCCACCAGCAGAGATGCCAGGTATCAAGAGACCCAGTACTTC
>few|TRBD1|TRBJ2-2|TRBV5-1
CASSLVTGASAGELFF
TGCGCCAGCAGCTTAGTAACAGGGGCCAGCGCCGGGGAGCTGTTTTTT
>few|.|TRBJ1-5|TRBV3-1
CASSQESRDRSAQHF
TGTGCCAGCAGCCAAGAAAGCAGGGACCGTTCGGCCCAGCATTTT
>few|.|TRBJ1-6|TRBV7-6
CASSTGTIHNSPLHF
TGTGCCAGCAGCACCGGGACCATCCACAATTCACCCCTCCACTTT
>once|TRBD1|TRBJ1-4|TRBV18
CASSPGTGNEKLFF
TGTGCCAGCTCACCGGGGACAGGCAATGAAAAACTGTTTTTT
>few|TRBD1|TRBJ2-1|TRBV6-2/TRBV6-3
CASSRTGGHEQFF
TGTGCCAGCAGTCGGACAGGGGGGCATGAGCAGTTCTTC
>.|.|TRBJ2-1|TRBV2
CASSTNRDSFGNEQFF
TGTGCCAGCAGTACCAACAGGGACTCCTTTGGGAATGAGCAGTTCTTC
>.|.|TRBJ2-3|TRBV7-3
CASSQGGTPADTQYF
TGTGCCAGCAGCCAGGGGGGTACTCCGGCGGATACGCAGTATTTT
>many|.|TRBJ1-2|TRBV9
CASSVTLLAVRGDYTF
TGTGCCAGCAGCGTAACCCTACTAGCAGTCCGAGGGGACTACACCTTC
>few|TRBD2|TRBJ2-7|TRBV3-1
CASSLSGGTAYEQYF
TGTGCCAGCAGCCTTAGCGGGGGGACCGCCTACGAGCAGTACTTC
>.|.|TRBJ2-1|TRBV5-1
CASSFSPLPNEQFF
TGCGCCAGCAGCTTTTCGCCACTGCCTAATGAGCAGTTCTTC
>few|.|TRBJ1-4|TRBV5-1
CASSFAPQATNEKLFF
TGCGCCAGCAGCTTCGCCCCGCAGGCCACTAATGAAAAACTGTTTTTT
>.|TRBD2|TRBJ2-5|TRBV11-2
CASSLGLAGTQETQYF
TGTGCCAGCAGCTTGGGTTTAGCGGGCACCCAAGAGACCCAGTACTTC
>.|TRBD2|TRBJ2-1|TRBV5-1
CASSLEGGGHYNEQFF
TGCGCCAGCAGCTTGGAGGGCGGGGGGCACTACAATGAGCAGTTCTTC
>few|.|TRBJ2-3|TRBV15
CATSRGPPGGDTQYF
TGTGCCACCAGCAGAGGGCCCCCAGGTGGAGATACGCAGTATTTT
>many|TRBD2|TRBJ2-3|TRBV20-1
CSARTSGTDTQYF
TGCAGTGCTAGGACTAGCGGCACAGATACGCAGTATTTT
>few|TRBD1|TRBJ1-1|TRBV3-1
CASSQILQGAEAFF
TGTGCCAGCAGCCAAATATTACAGGGGGCTGAAGCTTTCTTT
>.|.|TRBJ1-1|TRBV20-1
CSARDRVGLTEAFF
TGCAGTGCTAGAGATAGGGTAGGTTTGACTGAAGCTTTCTTT